The present TCR beta chain was sequenced within a study of human T cells and chemical hapten exposure (dated by TCRdb to about 2021). With regard to the full study: For sensitization, 2% DPC in acetone was applied to a roughly 2 cm by roughly 2 cm area of upper inner arm skin. Patch tests used Finn chambers with 0.01% DPC on the upper back, scored after 6 days by International Contact Dermatitis Research Group standards. Blood for TCR sequencing was provided by twenty-nine alopecia patients at one to four time points (pre-sensitization, 2, 6 and 24 weeks). Alopecia areata with under or over 50% scalp involvement, alopecia totalis and alopecia universalis were represented in the patient cohort, which was mostly female. Patients additionally received weekly therapeutic DPC doses to the scalp throughout the roughly 25-week study period. Libraries were pooled for sequencing, and per-sample TCR yields varied mainly because of small differences in library volumes within the pool. Blood samples were taken from patients before sensitization (week 0) and then at 2, 6 and about 24 weeks after DPC sensitization. Peripheral blood TCR repertoire changes were tracked in vivo in alopecia patients during primary and secondary sensitization to the hapten diphenylcyclopropenone (DPC).

The time point label for this specimen denotes: pre-sensitization, week 0. The treatment or condition label, as the study defines it: therapeutic diphenylcyclopropenone sensitization with weekly scalp DPC. At each patch-test visit, blood was drawn before the patch test was applied. Eligible patients were aged 18 to 70, diagnosed with alopecia, deemed suitable for DPC therapy, and excluded if pregnant. Total RNA was extracted from unfractionated whole blood collected in Tempus Blood RNA tubes. Its CDR3 holds 15 amino acids, cysteine through phenylalanine. Only the CDR3 part of the read is kept: 45 bases, read in frame from the first base. The trim is 0 bases for V and 4 bases for J, with a gap of 12 bases between the germline ends. Looking up the germline V gene yields CDR1 ENHRY and CDR2 SYGVKD. Library preparation used RACE. Sequencing instrument: NextSeq 500. Library preparation attached unique molecular identifiers to individual cDNA molecules for quantitative, reproducible TCR counting. From each blood RNA sample, both TCR alpha and TCR beta chains were sequenced. The paper's processing steps were these. The median number of TCRs per sample was 90,000 to 100,000, ranging from roughly 20,000 to 690,600. The Decombinator software suite was used to annotate V, J and CDR3 in the TCR reads. Every sample was subsampled to the same number of TCRs (28,000) for the PS versus PT1 abundance plots. Expanded TCRs were defined as absent before sensitization and observed at least eight times at the 2-week time point. Starting from the raw public reads, TCRdb applied fastp trimming at Q25, assembled clones with MiXCR and retained in-frame beta chains. Rows with a matching CDR3 protein are joined into one entry that keeps the most common DNA and genes. These V and J calls rely on TCRdb rather than the paper's analysis. The table for this sample lists approximately 370,000 distinct CDR3 sequences; about 5% of them were counted only once. Roughly 8.2% of the sample is in the top ten clones.

Worth noting for this clonotype: Its antigen remains undetermined. Base quality data are lacking; no much larger clone is found one base away.

What the work shows at the level of the full study, not this receptor alone: Repeated subsampling changed both the strength of the expansion versus patch-test correlation and the threshold at which that correlation became significant. Patch test score was positively correlated with the number of PT1 expanded TCRs, with significance at thresholds 8, 16 and 32 but not at 4. DPC sensitization did not change the number of TCRs with a frequency above 1 in 1000, and there was no evidence of changes in global repertoire structure. Expanded TCRs formed significantly more large CDR3 similarity clusters than pre-sensitization or healthy control sets, consistent with antigen-driven responses. All patients had alopecia, a presumed autoimmune disease, so their immune response might differ from that of healthy individuals.

The source of this sequence is a woman aged 18-30 years with alopecia areata. Some clones in this sample may be carry-over from other donors' samples. This material consisted of whole blood, taken in connection with sensitization to the hapten diphenylcyclopropenone (DPC). The sequence joins TRBV10-3 to TRBJ2-5; the D gene assignment is perhaps TRBD1 or TRBD2, with each matching 5 bases. The CDR3 loop reads CAISESSGPIETQYF. The bases read TGTGCCATCAGTGAGTCTTCGGGGCCTATAGAGACCCAGTACTTC.